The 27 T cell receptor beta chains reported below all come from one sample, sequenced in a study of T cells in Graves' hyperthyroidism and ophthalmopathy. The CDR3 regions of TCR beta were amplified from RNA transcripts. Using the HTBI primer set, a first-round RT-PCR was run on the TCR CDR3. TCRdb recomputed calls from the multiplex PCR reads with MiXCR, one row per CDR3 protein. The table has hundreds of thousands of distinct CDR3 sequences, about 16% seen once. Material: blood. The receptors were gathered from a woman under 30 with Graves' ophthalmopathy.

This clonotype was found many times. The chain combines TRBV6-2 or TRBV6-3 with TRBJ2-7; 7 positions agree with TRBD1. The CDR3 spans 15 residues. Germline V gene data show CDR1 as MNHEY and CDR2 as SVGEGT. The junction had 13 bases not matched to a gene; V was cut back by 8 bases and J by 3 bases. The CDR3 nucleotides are TGTGCCAGCTCAAACCCCCCAGGGGGTCGCTACGAGCAGTACTTC. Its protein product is CASSNPPGGRYEQYF.

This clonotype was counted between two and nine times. In DNA, the CDR3 is TGTGCCAGCCGTCCGAGACAGCCGCCCTACGAGCAGTACTTC. This sequence encodes CASRPRQPPYEQYF. The chain combines TRBV6-1 with TRBJ2-7, with D perhaps TRBD1 (5 bases). Germline CDR1 is MNHNS and CDR2 is SASEGT. The V end was cut by 8 bases, the J end by 2 bases, with 16 bases between. The CDR3 is 14 amino acids.

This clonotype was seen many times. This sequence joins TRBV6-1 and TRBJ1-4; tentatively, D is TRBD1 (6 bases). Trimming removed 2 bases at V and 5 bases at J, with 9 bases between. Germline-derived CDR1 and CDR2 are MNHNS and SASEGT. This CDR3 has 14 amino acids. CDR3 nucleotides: TGTGCCAGCAGTGAAAAGGACAGAAATGAAAAACTGTTTTTT. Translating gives CASSEKDRNEKLFF.

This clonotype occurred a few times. CDR3 nucleotide sequence: TGTGCCAGCAGCGCGACAGGGAGCGCTGGGGCCAACGTCCTGACTTTC. This encodes CASSATGSAGANVLTF. This chain joins TRBV9 and TRBJ2-6, with 7 bases aligning to TRBD1. V lost 3 bases to trimming and J lost 2 bases; unmatched junction nucleotides: 5. CDR1 is SGDLS and CDR2 is YYNGEE in the germline V gene. This CDR3 is built from 16 residues.

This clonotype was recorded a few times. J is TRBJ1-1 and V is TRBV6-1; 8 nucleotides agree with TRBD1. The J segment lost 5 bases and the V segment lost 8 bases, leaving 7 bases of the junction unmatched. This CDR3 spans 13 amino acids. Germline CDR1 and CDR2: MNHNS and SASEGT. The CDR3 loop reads CASGVYRGTEAFF. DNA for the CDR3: TGTGCCAGCGGGGTTTACAGGGGGACTGAAGCTTTCTTT.

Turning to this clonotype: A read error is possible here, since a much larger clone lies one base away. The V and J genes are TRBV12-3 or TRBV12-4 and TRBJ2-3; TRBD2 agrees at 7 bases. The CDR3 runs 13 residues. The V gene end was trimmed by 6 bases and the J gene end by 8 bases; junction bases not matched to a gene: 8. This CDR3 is CASSPRWEGTQYF. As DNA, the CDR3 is TGTGCCAGCAGCCCTAGATGGGAGGGTACGCAGTATTTT.

The CDR3 nucleotides are TGTGCCAGCAGCCAAGAAAGGGTGGTCAGCGAATATGGCTACACCTTC. It is translated as CASSQERVVSEYGYTF. J is TRBJ1-2 and V is TRBV4-2; no clear D gene. This CDR3 is 16 amino acids long. Germline assignment: CDR1 LGHNA and CDR2 YNFKEQ. V was shortened by 0 bases and J by 5 bases, with 16 bases between the two germline ends.

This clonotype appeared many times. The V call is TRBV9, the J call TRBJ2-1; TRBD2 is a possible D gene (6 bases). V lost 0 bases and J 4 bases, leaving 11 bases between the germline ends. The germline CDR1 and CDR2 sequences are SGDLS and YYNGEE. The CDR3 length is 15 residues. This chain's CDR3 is CASSVGTSLYNEQFF. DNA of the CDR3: TGTGCCAGCAGCGTAGGCACTAGCCTATACAATGAGCAGTTCTTC. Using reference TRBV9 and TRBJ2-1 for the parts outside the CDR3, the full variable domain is DSGVTQTPKHLITATGQRVTLRCSPRSGDLSVYWYQQSLDQGLQFLIQYYNGEERAKGNILERFSAQQFPDLHSELNLSSLELGDSALYFCASSVGTSLYNEQFFGPGTRLTVL.

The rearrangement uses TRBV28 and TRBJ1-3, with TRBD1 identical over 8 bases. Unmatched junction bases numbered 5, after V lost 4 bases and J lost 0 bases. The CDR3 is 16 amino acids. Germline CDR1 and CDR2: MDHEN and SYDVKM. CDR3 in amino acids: CASSSPGGRSGNTIYF. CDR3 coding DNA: TGTGCCAGCAGTTCGCCAGGGGGCCGCTCTGGAAACACCATATATTTT.

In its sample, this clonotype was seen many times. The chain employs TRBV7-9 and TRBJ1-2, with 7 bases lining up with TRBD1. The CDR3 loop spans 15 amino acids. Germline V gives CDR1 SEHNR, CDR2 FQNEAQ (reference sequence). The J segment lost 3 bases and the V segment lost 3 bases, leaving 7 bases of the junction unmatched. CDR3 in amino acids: CASSLGQLRHYGYTF. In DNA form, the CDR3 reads TGTGCCAGCAGCTTGGGACAGTTACGACACTATGGCTACACCTTC.

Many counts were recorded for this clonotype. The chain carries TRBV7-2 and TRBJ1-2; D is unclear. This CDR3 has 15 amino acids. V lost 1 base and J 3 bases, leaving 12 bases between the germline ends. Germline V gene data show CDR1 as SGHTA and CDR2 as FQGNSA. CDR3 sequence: CASSLEGSTHYGYTF. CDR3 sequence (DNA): TGTGCCAGCAGCTTAGAGGGCAGTACCCACTATGGCTACACCTTC.

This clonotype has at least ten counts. This CDR3 is CASSQDPTGGYEKLFF. The CDR3 nucleotides are TGTGCCAGCAGCCAAGATCCGACAGGGGGCTATGAAAAACTGTTTTTT. The chain employs TRBV3-1 and TRBJ1-4, with TRBD1 matching 10 bases. CDR1 LGHDT and CDR2 YNNKEL come from the germline V gene (reference sequence). Losses at the gene ends were 0 bases for V and 6 bases for J; bases not matched to a gene: 4. The CDR3 runs to 16 residues.

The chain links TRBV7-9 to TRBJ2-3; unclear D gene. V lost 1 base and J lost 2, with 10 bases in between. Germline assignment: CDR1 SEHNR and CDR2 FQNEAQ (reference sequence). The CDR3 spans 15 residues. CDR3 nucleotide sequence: TGTGCCAGCAGCTTAGGCGGATTTAACACAGATACGCAGTATTTT. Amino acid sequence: CASSLGGFNTDTQYF.

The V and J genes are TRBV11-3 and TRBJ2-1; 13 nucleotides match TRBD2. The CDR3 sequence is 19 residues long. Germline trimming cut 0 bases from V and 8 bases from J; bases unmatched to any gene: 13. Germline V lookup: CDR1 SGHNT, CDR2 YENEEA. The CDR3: CASSLDYKLAGGDEYEQFF. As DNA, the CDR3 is TGTGCCAGCAGCTTAGATTATAAACTAGCGGGAGGGGATGAATATGAGCAGTTCTTC.

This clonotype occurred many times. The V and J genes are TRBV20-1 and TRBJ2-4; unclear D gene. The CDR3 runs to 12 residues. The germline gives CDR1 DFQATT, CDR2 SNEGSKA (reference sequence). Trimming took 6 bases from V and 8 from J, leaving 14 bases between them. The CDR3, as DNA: TGCAGTGCGAACGGACGGTTAGACATTCAGTACTTC. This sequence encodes CSANGRLDIQYF.

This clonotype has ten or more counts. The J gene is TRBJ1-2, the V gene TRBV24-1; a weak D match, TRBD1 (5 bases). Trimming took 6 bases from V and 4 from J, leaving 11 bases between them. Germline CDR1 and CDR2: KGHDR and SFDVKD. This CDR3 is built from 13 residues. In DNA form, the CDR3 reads TGTGCCACCAGTCAGGGTCCCACCTATGGCTACACCTTC. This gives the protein CATSQGPTYGYTF.

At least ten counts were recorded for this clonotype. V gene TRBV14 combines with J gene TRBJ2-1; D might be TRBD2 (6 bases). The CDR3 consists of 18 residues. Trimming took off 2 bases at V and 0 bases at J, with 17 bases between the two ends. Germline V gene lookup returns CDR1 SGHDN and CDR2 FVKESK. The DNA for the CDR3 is TGTGCCAGCAGCCAACTAATCCCCGGGGGAAGCTCCTACAATGAGCAGTTCTTC. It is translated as CASSQLIPGGSSYNEQFF.

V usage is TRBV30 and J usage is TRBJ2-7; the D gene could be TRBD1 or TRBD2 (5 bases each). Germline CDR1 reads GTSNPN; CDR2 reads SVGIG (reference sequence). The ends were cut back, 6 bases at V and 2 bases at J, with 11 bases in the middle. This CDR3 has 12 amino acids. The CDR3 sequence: CACNGTPYEQYF. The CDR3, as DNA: TGTGCCTGCAATGGGACCCCCTACGAGCAGTACTTC.

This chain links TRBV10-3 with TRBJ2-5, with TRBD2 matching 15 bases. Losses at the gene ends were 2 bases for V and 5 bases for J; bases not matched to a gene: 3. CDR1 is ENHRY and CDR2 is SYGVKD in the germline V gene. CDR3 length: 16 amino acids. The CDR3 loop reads CAISEGLAGGWETQYF. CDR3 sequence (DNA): TGTGCCATCAGTGAGGGACTAGCGGGAGGGTGGGAGACCCAGTACTTC.

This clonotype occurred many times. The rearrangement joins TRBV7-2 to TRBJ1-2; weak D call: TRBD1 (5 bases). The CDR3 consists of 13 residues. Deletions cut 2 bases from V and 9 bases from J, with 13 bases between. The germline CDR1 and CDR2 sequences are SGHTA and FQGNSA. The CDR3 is CASSLRDLRSYTF. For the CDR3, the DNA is TGTGCCAGCAGCTTACGGGACCTCCGGAGCTACACCTTC. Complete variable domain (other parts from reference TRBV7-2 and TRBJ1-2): GAGVSQSPSNKVTEKGKDVELRCDPISGHTALYWYRQSLGQGLEFLIYFQGNSAPDKSGLPSDRFSAERTGGSVSTLTIQRTQQEDSAVYLCASSLRDLRSYTFGSGTRLTVV.

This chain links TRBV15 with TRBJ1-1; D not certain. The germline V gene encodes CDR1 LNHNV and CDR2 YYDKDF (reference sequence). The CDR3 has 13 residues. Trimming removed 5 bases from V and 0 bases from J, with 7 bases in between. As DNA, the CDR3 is TGTGCCACCAGCCGAAATATGAACACTGAAGCTTTCTTT. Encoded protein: CATSRNMNTEAFF.

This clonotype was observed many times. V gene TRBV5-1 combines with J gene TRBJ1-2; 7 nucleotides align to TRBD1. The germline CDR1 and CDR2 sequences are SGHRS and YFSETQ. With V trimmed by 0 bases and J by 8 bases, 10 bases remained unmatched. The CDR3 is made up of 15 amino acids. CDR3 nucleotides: TGCGCCAGCAGCTTGGGGGACAGAGATGGGAGCGGCTACACCTTC. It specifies CASSLGDRDGSGYTF.

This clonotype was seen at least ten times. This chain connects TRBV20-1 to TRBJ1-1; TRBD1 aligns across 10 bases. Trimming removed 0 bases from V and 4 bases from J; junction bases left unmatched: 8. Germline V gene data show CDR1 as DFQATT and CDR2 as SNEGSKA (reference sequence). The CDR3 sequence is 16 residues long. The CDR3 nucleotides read TGCAGTGCTAGAGAAGGGACAGGGGTTGCGGGCACTGAAGCTTTCTTT. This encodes CSAREGTGVAGTEAFF.

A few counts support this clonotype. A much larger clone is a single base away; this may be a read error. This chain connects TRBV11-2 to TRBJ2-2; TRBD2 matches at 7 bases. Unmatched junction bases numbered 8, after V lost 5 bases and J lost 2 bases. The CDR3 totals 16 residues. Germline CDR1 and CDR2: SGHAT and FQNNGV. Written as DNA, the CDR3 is TGTGCCAGCAGCATACTAGCGAGGATCAACACCGGGGAGCTGTTTTTT. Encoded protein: CASSILARINTGELFF. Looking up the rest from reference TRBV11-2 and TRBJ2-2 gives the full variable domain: EAGVAQSPRYKIIEKRQSVAFWCNPISGHATLYWYQQILGQGPKLLIQFQNNGVVDDSQLPKDRFSAERLKGVDSTLKIQPAKLEDSAVYLCASSILARINTGELFFGEGSRLTVL.

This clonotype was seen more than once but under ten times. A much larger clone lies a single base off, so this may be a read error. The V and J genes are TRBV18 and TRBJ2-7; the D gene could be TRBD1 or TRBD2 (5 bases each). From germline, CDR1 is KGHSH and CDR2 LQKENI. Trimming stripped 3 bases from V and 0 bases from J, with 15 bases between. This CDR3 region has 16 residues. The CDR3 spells CASSPSRGASSYEQYF. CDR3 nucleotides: TGTGCCAGCTCACCCTCTCGGGGCGCGAGCTCCTACGAGCAGTACTTC.

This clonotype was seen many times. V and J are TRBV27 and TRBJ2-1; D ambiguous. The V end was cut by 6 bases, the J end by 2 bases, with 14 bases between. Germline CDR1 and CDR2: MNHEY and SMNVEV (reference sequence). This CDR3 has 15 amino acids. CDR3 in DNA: TGTGCCAGCAGCGCTGACGGTCCTACCTACAATGAGCAGTTCTTC. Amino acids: CASSADGPTYNEQFF.

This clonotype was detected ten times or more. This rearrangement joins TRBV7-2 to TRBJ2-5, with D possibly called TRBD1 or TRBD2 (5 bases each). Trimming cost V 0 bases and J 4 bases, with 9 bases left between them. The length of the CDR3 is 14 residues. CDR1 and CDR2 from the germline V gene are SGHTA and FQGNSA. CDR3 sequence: CASSLAHGAETQYF. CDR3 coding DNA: TGTGCCAGCAGCTTAGCGCACGGGGCAGAGACCCAGTACTTC.